This T cell receptor beta chain was recorded in a study of identical twins. Each CDR3 protein is one row after TCRdb ran MiXCR on the 5' RACE reads. The repertoire consists of about 530,000 distinct CDR3 sequences, with about a fifth occurring once and the leading ten covering about 0.48%. Germline CDR1 is MGHDK and CDR2 is SYGVNS. The CDR3 extends over 15 amino acids. Trimming cost V 3 bases and J 2 bases, with 12 bases left between them. Comment on this clonotype: Its specificity is unknown.

Whole-study results and caveats: Where out-of-frame alpha sequences were twin-shared, they showed excess low generation probability.

These data also featured in a second study, about yellow fever vaccine responses in identical twins.

The clonotype originates from a woman between 18 and 29 years old in good health. The chain recombines TRBV25-1 with TRBJ2-3; D perhaps matches TRBD2 (5 bases). The sequencing sample was made of CD4+ T cells sorted from blood. Here the CDR3 DNA reads TGTGCCAGCAGTGACCCAGTGGACTTCACAGATACGCAGTATTTT. Encoded protein: CASSDPVDFTDTQYF.